This is a list of T cell receptor beta chains from one sample in a study of CXCR3-negative and CXCR3-positive naive CD8 T cells. TCRdb re-called the 5' RACE reads; every CDR3 protein appears as one record, without DNA. The repertoire table contains tens of thousands of distinct CDR3 sequences. The sequencing input was memory CD8+ T cells from blood. Receptors were obtained from a human donor in good health. Some clones in this sample may be carry-over from other donors' samples. The CDR3 runs from the conserved cysteine through the conserved F or W. Clone size, where shown, is once, few, many, or a class for clones that have expanded.

J | V | size | CDR3
TRBJ2-3 | TRBV29-1 | . | CSVEGGAERADTQYF
TRBJ1-6 | TRBV6-2/TRBV6-3 | . | CASSYSGRNNSPLHF
TRBJ2-5 | TRBV10-3 | . | CAISVTGQQETQYF
TRBJ2-1 | TRBV5-1 | . | CASRRWDTAKYNEQFF
TRBJ2-7 | TRBV7-9 | . | CASSSPEQGVHEQYF
TRBJ1-2 | TRBV10-3 | . | CAISGEGDGYTF
TRBJ2-1 | TRBV6-2/TRBV6-3 | . | CASSYPISNYNEQFF
TRBJ1-2 | TRBV7-9 | . | CASSFQGQAFYGYTF
TRBJ2-1 | TRBV7-9 | . | CASRSDRGTSGDEQFF
TRBJ2-2 | TRBV28 | . | CASSLWGTGELFF
TRBJ2-7 | TRBV28 | . | CASSREGEQYF
TRBJ1-1 | TRBV4-3 | . | CASSQAVPTDTEAFF
TRBJ1-3 | TRBV12-3/TRBV12-4 | medium-sized | CASSRPGGSGNTIYF
TRBJ2-1 | TRBV12-3/TRBV12-4 | . | CASSPPVTYNEQFF
TRBJ2-1 | TRBV11-3 | . | CASSAEGGAGNEQFF
TRBJ2-3 | TRBV4-1 | . | CASSQVPGQGKMRKGDTQYF
TRBJ2-1 | TRBV20-1 | . | CSARGLEGYNEQFF
TRBJ2-2 | TRBV7-2 | . | CASSTGTGELFF
TRBJ2-1 | TRBV2 | . | CASIPGQGLNEQFF
TRBJ2-7 | TRBV7-2 | . | CASSLADYEQYF
TRBJ2-7 | TRBV6-2/TRBV6-3 | . | CASSYSRDNTYEQYF
TRBJ2-3 | TRBV7-9 | . | CAISPLAGTDTQYF
TRBJ2-5 | TRBV14 | . | CASSQHRGGGPETQYF
TRBJ2-3 | TRBV4-3 | . | CASSQNRDTNTDTQYF
TRBJ2-7 | TRBV20-1 | . | CSARDSTDYEQYF
TRBJ2-1 | TRBV19 | . | CASSMSGSTYNEQFF
TRBJ2-3 | TRBV29-1 | . | CSHIGTGEDTQYF
TRBJ2-3 | TRBV2 | . | CASSEDGGSTDTQYF
TRBJ1-2 | TRBV29-1 | . | CSVAGTETNYGYTF
TRBJ1-1 | TRBV7-9 | . | CASSDYKNTEAFF
TRBJ2-5 | TRBV20-1 | . | CSARSGGALVQETQYF
TRBJ2-1 | TRBV7-8 | . | CASSLGPGTSSNEQFF
TRBJ1-5 | TRBV12-3/TRBV12-4 | . | CASGGWDQPQHF
TRBJ2-7 | TRBV7-9 | . | CASSLDGTGYPYEQYF
TRBJ1-2 | TRBV29-1 | . | CSVDRRPANYGYTF
TRBJ2-3 | TRBV29-1 | medium-sized | CSVPGEGTDTQYF
TRBJ1-2 | TRBV4-3 | . | CASSQDRDRAELPF
TRBJ2-7 | TRBV7-9 | . | CASSPGSYEQYF
TRBJ1-1 | TRBV11-2 | . | CASSFGTVNTEAFF
TRBJ2-5 | TRBV7-8 | . | CASSLGTSEKLETQYF
TRBJ1-2 | TRBV29-1 | . | CSVGPLGLDGYTF
TRBJ2-1 | TRBV7-8 | . | CASSARVLAGGYNEQFF